Listed here are 19 T cell receptor beta chains from one sample, sequenced in a study of cytomegalovirus exposure and HLA in healthy donors. Profiled with immunoSEQ multiplex PCR; TCRdb holds only in-frame clones, not every one. The table has 180,000 or so clones, more than 75% seen once. The sample comprised PBMCs. The receptors derive from a man aged 25 to 40 in good health and CMV-seropositive.

The rearrangement links TRBV14 to TRBJ2-7, with D perhaps being TRBD1 or TRBD2 (5 bases each). CDR1 SGHDN and CDR2 FVKESK come from the germline V gene. This CDR3 region has 15 residues. Between the trimmed V and J ends, which lost 0 bases and 2 bases, there was a span of 11 bases. The CDR3 region is CASSQEMGPTYEQYF. The CDR3, as DNA: TGTGCCAGCAGCCAAGAAATGGGACCGACCTACGAGCAGTACTTC.

The chain combines TRBV20-1 with TRBJ1-1; D remains unclear. The CDR3 sequence is 10 residues long. Germline lookup yields CDR1 DFQATT and CDR2 SNEGSKA (reference sequence). V was cut by 8 bases and J by 9 bases, with 13 bases left in between. The CDR3 bases are TGCAGTTCCCGGGGTTCCCAAGCTTTCTTT. It encodes CSSRGSQAFF.

The chain carries TRBV28 and TRBJ2-2; a weak D match, TRBD1 (6 bases). V was cut by 6 bases and J by 5 bases, with 10 bases left in between. This CDR3 comprises 13 residues. Germline loops: CDR1 MDHEN, CDR2 SYDVKM. The CDR3 coding sequence is TGTGCCAGCAGAACAGGGTATACCGGGGAGCTGTTTTTT. Translating gives CASRTGYTGELFF.

The chain joins TRBV18 to TRBJ2-5, with unresolved D. CDR1 KGHSH and CDR2 LQKENI come from the germline V gene. V was pared by 2 bases and J by 4 bases, with 8 bases between. The CDR3 has 13 amino acids. As DNA, the CDR3 is TGTGCCAGCTCACCAGGTCTGTCAGAGACCCAGTACTTC. Translation gives CASSPGLSETQYF.

The count of this clone is one. The genes are TRBV5-1 and TRBJ2-7; D is possibly TRBD1 (6 bases). This CDR3 is built from 15 residues. V shed 2 bases and J shed 0 bases, with 12 bases lying between them. Germline V gene sequence: CDR1 SGHRS, CDR2 YFSETQ. CDR3 DNA sequence: TGCGCCAGCAGCTTAGGGGGAGCTCGCTCCTACGAGCAGTACTTC. Its translation is CASSLGGARSYEQYF.

This clone was observed once. The chain combines TRBV19 with TRBJ2-1; the match to TRBD2 covers 9 bases. This CDR3 has 15 residues. Trimming cost V 5 bases and J 6 bases; bases outside gene matches: 8. Germline V gene sequence: CDR1 LNHDA, CDR2 SQIVND (reference sequence). CDR3 residues: CASSAEGLASNEQFF. CDR3 in DNA: TGTGCCAGTAGTGCAGAGGGACTAGCAAGCAATGAGCAGTTCTTC. The full variable domain, in which reference TRBV19 and TRBJ2-1 provide the parts outside the CDR3, is DGGITQSPKYLFRKEGQNVTLSCEQNLNHDAMYWYRQDPGQGLRLIYYSQIVNDFQKGDIAEGYSVSREKKESFPLTVTSAQKNPTAFYLCASSAEGLASNEQFFGPGTRLTVL.

This clone was observed once. This chain links TRBV6-5 with TRBJ2-1; TRBD1 agrees at 9 bases. J lost 7 bases, V lost 7 bases, and 8 bases had no gene match. This CDR3 region has 14 residues. Germline CDR1 MNHEY, CDR2 SVGAGI. The CDR3 sequence: CASKRGQGLNEQFF. CDR3 sequence (DNA): TGTGCCAGCAAACGGGGACAGGGATTAAATGAGCAGTTCTTC.

This chain connects TRBV27 to TRBJ1-3; 7 nucleotides line up with TRBD1. Germline-derived CDR1 and CDR2 are MNHEY and SMNVEV (reference sequence). This CDR3 has 15 residues. With V trimmed by 3 bases and J by 2 bases, 4 bases remained unmatched. As DNA, the CDR3 is TGTGCCAGCAGTTTGGACAGGTCGGCTGGAAACACCATATATTTT. Encoded protein: CASSLDRSAGNTIYF.

This clone showed up just once. This chain links TRBV6-6 with TRBJ1-6; D is uncertain. Trimming stripped 5 bases from V and 11 bases from J, with 10 bases between. This CDR3 comprises 12 residues. The germline V gene has CDR1 MNHNY and CDR2 SVGAGI (reference sequence). CDR3 bases: TGTGCCAGCAGTCCCTCGGCGGCACCCCTCCACTTT. Encoded protein: CASSPSAAPLHF.

The chain uses TRBV13 and TRBJ2-7, with D uncertain. The V end lost 5 bases, the J end lost 7 bases, and 15 bases lay between the germline ends. Germline CDR1 and CDR2: PRHDT and FYEKMQ (reference sequence). This CDR3 has 13 residues. CDR3: CASSLGPRWEQYF. In DNA form, the CDR3 reads TGTGCCAGCAGCCTCGGACCCCGGTGGGAGCAGTACTTC. Full variable domain (missing parts from reference TRBV13 and TRBJ2-7): AAGVIQSPRHLIKEKRETATLKCYPIPRHDTVYWYQQGPGQDPQFLISFYEKMQSDKGSIPDRFSAQQFSDYHSELNMSSLELGDSALYFCASSLGPRWEQYFGPGTRLTVT.

This chain connects TRBV6-5 to TRBJ1-3, with D perhaps TRBD1 (5 bases). The V gene lost 0 bases and the J gene lost 1 base, with 7 bases spanning the gap. The V gene's germline CDR1 is MNHEY and CDR2 SVGAGI. The CDR3 loop spans 15 amino acids. The CDR3 is CASSYSPGSGNTIYF. CDR3 sequence (DNA): TGTGCCAGCAGTTACTCACCAGGGTCTGGAAACACCATATATTTT.

The chain recombines TRBV7-9 with TRBJ2-7, with 7 bases matching TRBD2. This CDR3 region has 14 residues. Germline V gives CDR1 SEHNR, CDR2 FQNEAQ (reference sequence). With 8 bases clipped from V and 0 bases from J, the junction kept 7 bases outside the gene matches. The CDR3 loop is CASGGEGGSYEQYF. CDR3 DNA: TGTGCCAGCGGCGGGGAGGGTGGCTCCTACGAGCAGTACTTC.

The genes are TRBV2 and TRBJ1-2; D ambiguous. The V gene lost 1 base and the J gene lost 2 bases, with 8 bases spanning the gap. This CDR3 is 14 amino acids long. Germline CDR1 SNHLY, CDR2 FYNNEI. In nucleotides, the CDR3 is TGTGCCAGCAGTGAAGTTCGGAGAAACTATGGCTACACCTTC. It specifies CASSEVRRNYGYTF.

This clone was detected once. V usage is TRBV6-5 and J usage is TRBJ2-5; D uncertain. The V gene lost 4 bases and the J gene lost 5 bases, with 14 bases spanning the gap. There are 14 residues in the CDR3. Germline V lookup: CDR1 MNHEY, CDR2 SVGAGI. The CDR3 coding sequence is TGTGCCAGCAGTTCATACGATCCTGGGGAGACCCAGTACTTC. It encodes CASSSYDPGETQYF.

The chain recombines TRBV7-8 with TRBJ2-2, with 9 bases fitting TRBD1. The V segment lost 1 base and the J segment 7 bases; nucleotides outside the gene matches: 4. The CDR3 loop spans 15 amino acids. CDR1 SGHVS and CDR2 FQNEAQ come from the germline V gene. CDR3 sequence reads: CASSLGGTGSGELFF. DNA of the CDR3: TGTGCCAGCAGCTTAGGTGGGACAGGGAGCGGGGAGCTGTTTTTT. The full variable domain, with the rest looked up from reference TRBV7-8 and TRBJ2-2, is GAGVSQSPRYKVAKRGQDVALRCDPISGHVSLFWYQQALGQGPEFLTYFQNEAQLDKSGLPSDRFFAERPEGSVSTLKIQRTQQEDSAVYLCASSLGGTGSGELFFGEGSRLTVL.

This clone was recorded once. The chain combines TRBV4-2 with TRBJ2-7, with 9 nucleotides matching TRBD1. Unmatched junction bases numbered 5, after V lost 2 bases and J lost 3 bases. This CDR3 is 15 amino acids long. Germline CDR1 is LGHNA and CDR2 is YNFKEQ. The CDR3 DNA follows: TGTGCCAGCAGCCAAAGCGGGACAGGGTACTACGAGCAGTACTTC. Translation: CASSQSGTGYYEQYF.

The rearrangement links TRBV5-6 to TRBJ2-5, with unresolved D. From germline, CDR1 is SGHDT and CDR2 YYEEEE. The CDR3 sequence is 12 residues long. The V end was cut by 3 bases, the J end by 0 bases, with 3 bases between. The CDR3, as DNA: TGTGCCAGCAGCTCCTACCAAGAGACCCAGTACTTC. Translating it yields CASSSYQETQYF.

The chain uses TRBV4-1 and TRBJ1-5, with 7 bases aligning to TRBD1. The J segment lost 0 bases and the V segment lost 4 bases, leaving 15 bases of the junction unmatched. The CDR3 runs to 19 residues. The germline V gene encodes CDR1 MGHRA and CDR2 YSYEKL. The CDR3, as DNA: TGCGCCAGCAGCCCCTACTGGCAGGGGGGCCGGTATAGCAATCAGCCCCAGCATTTT. Amino acids: CASSPYWQGGRYSNQPQHF.

The chain joins TRBV7-9 to TRBJ2-3; no firm D call. Deletions cut 5 bases from V and 4 bases from J, with 10 bases between. The CDR3 runs 13 residues. Germline lookup yields CDR1 SEHNR and CDR2 FQNEAQ (reference sequence). DNA of the CDR3: TGTGCCAGCAGCCGAAGGACGGCAGATACGCAGTATTTT. Translation gives CASSRRTADTQYF.